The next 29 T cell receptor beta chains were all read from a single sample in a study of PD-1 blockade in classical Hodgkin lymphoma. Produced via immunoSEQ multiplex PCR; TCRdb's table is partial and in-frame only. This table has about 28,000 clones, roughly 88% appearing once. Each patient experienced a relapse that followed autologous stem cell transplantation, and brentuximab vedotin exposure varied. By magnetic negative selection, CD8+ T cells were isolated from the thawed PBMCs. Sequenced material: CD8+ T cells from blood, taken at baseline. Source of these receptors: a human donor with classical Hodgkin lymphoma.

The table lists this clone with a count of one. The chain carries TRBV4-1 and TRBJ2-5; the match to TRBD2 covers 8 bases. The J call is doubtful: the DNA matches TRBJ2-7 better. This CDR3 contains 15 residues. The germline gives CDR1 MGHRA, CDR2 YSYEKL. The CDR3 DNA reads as TGCGCCAGCAGCCAAACCACTAGCGGAACCTACGAGCAGTACTTC. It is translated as CASSQTTSGTYEQYF.

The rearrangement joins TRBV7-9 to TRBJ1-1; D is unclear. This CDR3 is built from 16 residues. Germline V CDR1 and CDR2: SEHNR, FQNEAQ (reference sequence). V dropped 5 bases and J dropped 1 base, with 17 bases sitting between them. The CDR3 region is CASSHPRAVANTEAFF. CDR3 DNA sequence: TGTGCCAGCAGCCACCCGAGGGCCGTCGCGAACACTGAAGCTTTCTTT.

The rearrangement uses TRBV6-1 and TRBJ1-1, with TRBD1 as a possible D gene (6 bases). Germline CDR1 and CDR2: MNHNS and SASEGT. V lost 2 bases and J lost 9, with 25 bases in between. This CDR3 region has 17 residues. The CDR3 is CASSEQHWARDTRQAFF. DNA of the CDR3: TGTGCCAGCAGTGAACAACATTGGGCAAGGGACACCCGCCAAGCTTTCTTT.

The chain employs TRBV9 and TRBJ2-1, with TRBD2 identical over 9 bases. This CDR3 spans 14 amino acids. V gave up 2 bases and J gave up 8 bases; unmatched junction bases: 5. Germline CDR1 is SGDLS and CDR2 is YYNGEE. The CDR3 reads CASSVGSGGYEQFF. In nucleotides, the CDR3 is TGTGCCAGCAGCGTTGGTAGCGGGGGCTATGAGCAGTTCTTC.

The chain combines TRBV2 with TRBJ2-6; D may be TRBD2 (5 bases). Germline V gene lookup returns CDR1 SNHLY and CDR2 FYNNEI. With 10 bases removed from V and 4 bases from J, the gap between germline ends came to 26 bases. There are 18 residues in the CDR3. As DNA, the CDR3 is TGTGCCACCGTTTCGCGAAGCAATGCGGGCTTGGGGGCCAACGTCCTGACTTTC. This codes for CATVSRSNAGLGANVLTF.

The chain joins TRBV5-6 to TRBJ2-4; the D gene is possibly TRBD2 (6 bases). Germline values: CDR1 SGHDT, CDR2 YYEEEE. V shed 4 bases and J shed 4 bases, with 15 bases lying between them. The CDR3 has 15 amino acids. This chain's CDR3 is CASSGGTAVKNIQYF. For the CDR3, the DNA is TGTGCCAGCAGCGGCGGGACCGCCGTTAAAAACATTCAGTACTTC.

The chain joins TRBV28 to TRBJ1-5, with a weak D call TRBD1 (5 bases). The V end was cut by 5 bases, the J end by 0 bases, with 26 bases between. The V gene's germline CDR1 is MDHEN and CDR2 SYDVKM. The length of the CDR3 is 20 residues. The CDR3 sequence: CASSPNPGTNIPYSNQPQHF. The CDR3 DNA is TGTGCCAGCAGTCCGAATCCTGGGACCAATATCCCATATAGCAATCAGCCCCAGCATTTT. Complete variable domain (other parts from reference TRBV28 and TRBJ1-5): DVKVTQSSRYLVKRTGEKVFLECVQDMDHENMFWYRQDPGLGLRLIYFSYDVKMKEKGDIPEGYSVSREKKERFSLILESASTNQTSMYLCASSPNPGTNIPYSNQPQHFGDGTRLSIL.

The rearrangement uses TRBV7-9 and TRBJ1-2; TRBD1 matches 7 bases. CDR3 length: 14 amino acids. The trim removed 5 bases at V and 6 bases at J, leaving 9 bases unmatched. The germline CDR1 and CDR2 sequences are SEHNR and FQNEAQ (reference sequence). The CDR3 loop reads CASSLPTRGHGYTF. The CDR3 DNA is TGTGCCAGCAGCCTCCCCACAAGGGGGCATGGCTACACCTTC.

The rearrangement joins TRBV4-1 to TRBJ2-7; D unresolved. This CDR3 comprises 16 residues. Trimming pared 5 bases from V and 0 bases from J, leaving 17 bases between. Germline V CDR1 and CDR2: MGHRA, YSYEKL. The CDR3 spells CASSTVVGPSSYEQYF. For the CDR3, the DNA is TGCGCCAGCAGCACTGTAGTCGGTCCAAGCTCCTACGAGCAGTACTTC.

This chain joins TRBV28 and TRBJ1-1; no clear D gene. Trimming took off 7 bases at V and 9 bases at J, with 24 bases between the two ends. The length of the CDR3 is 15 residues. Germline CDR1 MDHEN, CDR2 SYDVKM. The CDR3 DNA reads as TGTGCCAGCATTCAACGGCCGAAAGTTGTAGCTCAAGCTTTCTTT. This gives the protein CASIQRPKVVAQAFF.

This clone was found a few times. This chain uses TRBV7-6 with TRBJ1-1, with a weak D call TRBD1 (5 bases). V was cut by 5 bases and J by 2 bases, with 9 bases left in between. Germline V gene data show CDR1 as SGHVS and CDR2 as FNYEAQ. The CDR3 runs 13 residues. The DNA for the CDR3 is TGTGCCAGCAGCGGGGCTCGAAACACTGAAGCTTTCTTT. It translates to CASSGARNTEAFF.

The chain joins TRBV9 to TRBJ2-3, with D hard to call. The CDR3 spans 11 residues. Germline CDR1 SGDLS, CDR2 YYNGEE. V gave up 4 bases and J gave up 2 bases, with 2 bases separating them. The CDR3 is CASSHTDTQYF. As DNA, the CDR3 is TGTGCCAGCAGCCACACAGATACGCAGTATTTT.

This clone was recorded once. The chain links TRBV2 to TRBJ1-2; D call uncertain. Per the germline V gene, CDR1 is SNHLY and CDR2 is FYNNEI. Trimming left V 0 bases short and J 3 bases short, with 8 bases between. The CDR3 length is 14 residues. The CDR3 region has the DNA TGTGCCAGCAGTGAAGCTGACACTTACTATGGCTACACCTTC. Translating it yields CASSEADTYYGYTF.

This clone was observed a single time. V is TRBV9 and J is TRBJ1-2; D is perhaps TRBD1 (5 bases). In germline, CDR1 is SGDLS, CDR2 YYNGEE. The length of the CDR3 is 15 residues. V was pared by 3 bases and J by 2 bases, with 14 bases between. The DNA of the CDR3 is TGTGCCAGCAGCGGACTGCTGGGGGAAAACTATGGCTACACCTTC. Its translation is CASSGLLGENYGYTF.

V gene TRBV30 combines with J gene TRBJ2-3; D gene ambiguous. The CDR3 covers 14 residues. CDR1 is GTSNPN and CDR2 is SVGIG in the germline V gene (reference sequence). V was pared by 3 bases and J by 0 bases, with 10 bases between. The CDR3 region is CAWSPVSSTDTQYF. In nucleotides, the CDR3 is TGTGCCTGGAGCCCCGTTTCTAGCACAGATACGCAGTATTTT.

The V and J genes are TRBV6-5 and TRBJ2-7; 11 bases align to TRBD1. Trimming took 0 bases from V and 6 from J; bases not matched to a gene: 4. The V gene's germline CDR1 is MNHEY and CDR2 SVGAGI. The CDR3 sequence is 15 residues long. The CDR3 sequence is CASSYSGQGASEQYF. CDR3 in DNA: TGTGCCAGCAGTTACTCAGGACAGGGGGCGAGCGAGCAGTACTTC.

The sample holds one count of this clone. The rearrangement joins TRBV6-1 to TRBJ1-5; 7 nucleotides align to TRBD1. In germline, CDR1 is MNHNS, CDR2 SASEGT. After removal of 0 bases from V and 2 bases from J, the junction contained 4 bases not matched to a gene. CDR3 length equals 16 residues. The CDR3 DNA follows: TGTGCCAGCAGTGAAGCAGGGGGCTGGGGCAATCAGCCCCAGCATTTT. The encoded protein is CASSEAGGWGNQPQHF.

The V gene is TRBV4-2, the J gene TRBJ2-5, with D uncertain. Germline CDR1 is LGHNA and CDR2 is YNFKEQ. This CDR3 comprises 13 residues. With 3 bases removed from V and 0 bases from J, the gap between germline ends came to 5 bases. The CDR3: CASSQMYQETQYF. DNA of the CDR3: TGTGCCAGCAGCCAGATGTACCAAGAGACCCAGTACTTC.

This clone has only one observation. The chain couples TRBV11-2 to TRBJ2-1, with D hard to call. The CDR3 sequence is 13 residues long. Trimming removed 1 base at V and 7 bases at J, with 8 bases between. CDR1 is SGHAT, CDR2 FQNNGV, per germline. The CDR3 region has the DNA TGTGCCAGCAGCTTAGTACTAAGGAATGAGCAGTTCTTC. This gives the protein CASSLVLRNEQFF.

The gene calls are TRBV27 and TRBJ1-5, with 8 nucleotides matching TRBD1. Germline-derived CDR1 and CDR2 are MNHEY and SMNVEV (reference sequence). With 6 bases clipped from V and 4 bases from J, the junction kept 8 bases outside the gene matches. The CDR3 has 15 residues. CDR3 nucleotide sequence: TGTGCCAGCAGCTCGACAGGGGTACGGAATCAGCCCCAGCATTTT. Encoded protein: CASSSTGVRNQPQHF.

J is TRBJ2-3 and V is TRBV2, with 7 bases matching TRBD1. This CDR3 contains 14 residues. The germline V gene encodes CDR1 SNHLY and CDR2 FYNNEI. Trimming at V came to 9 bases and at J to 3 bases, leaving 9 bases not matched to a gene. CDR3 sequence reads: CASSAGTATDTQYF. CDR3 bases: TGTGCCAGTAGCGCCGGGACAGCAACAGATACGCAGTATTTT.

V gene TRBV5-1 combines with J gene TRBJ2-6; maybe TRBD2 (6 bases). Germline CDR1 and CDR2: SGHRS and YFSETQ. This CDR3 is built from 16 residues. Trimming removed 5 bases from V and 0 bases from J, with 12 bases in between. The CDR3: CASSPGLISGANVLTF. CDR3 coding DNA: TGCGCCAGCAGTCCGGGACTGATCTCTGGGGCCAACGTCCTGACTTTC.

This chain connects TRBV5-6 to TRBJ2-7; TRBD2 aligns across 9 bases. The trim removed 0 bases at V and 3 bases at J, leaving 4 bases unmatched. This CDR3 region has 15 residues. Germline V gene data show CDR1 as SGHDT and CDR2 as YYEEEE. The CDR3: CASSLEWTSVYEQYF. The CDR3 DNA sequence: TGTGCCAGCAGCTTGGAGTGGACTAGCGTCTACGAGCAGTACTTC.

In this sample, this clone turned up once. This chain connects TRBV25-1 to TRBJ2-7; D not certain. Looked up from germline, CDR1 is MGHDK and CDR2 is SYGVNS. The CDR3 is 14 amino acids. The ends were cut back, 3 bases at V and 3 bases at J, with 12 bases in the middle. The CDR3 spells CASSDGRTYYEQYF. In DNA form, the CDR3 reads TGTGCCAGCAGTGATGGCCGCACTTACTACGAGCAGTACTTC.

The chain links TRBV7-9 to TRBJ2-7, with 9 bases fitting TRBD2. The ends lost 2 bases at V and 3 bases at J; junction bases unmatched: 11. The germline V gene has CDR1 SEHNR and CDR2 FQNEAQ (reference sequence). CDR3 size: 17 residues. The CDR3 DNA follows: TGTGCCAGCAGCTTACCTTCTTCTAGCGGGACTTTCTACGAGCAGTACTTC. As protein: CASSLPSSSGTFYEQYF.

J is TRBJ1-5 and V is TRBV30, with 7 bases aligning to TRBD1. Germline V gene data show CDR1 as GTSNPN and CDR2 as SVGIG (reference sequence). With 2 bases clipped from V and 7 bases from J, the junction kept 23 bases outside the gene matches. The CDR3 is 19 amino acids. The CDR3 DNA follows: TGTGCCTGGAGTCCCCGGATTCCGACAGGGATCGGGATCCAGCAGCCCCAGCATTTT. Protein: CAWSPRIPTGIGIQQPQHF.

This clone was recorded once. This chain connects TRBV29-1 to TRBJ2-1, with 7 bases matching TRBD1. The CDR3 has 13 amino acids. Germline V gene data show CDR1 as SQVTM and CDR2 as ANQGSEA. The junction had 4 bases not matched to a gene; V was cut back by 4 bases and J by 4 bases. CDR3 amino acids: CSVVRGRYNEQFF. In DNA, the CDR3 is TGCAGCGTTGTTAGGGGGCGATACAATGAGCAGTTCTTC.

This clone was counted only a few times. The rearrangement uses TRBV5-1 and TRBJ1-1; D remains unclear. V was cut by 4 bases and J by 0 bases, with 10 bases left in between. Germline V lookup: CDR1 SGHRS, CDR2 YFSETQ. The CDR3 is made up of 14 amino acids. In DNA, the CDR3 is TGCGCCAGCAGCCCTGACACCTTGAACACTGAAGCTTTCTTT. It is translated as CASSPDTLNTEAFF.

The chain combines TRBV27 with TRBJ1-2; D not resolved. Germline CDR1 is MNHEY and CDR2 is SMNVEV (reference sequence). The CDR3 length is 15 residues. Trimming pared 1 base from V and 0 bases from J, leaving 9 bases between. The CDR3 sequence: CASSLFPLTNYGYTF. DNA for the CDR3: TGTGCCAGCAGTTTATTTCCTCTCACTAACTATGGCTACACCTTC.